This note documents a single T cell receptor beta chain sequence. The V segment lost 7 bases and the J segment 0 bases; nucleotides outside the gene matches: 9. This CDR3 is 16 amino acids long. Germline assignment: CDR1 LGHDT and CDR2 YNNKEL (reference sequence). This entry is derived from a study of blood T cell repertoires in COVID-19. In the study overall: The samples span acute and convalescent COVID-19 from the United States, Italy and Spain. T cells, B-cell-depleted T cells, or PBMCs provided the cDNA or gDNA that served as material.

In the original processing: Quantification of nucleated cells was approximated via reference gene primer amplification. Produced via immunoSEQ multiplex PCR; TCRdb's table is partial and in-frame only. Clonal size and the V and J genes are those of that table, whereas D and trimming came from the DNA. The sample holds around 140,000 clones, approximately 90% seen once. The receptor was derived from a woman between 45 and 65 years old with acute or convalescent COVID-19. The sample comprised peripheral blood. The rearrangement joins TRBV3-1 (or the pseudogene TRBV3-2) to TRBJ1-2; 9 positions agree with TRBD1. CDR3 sequence reads: CASNKGQGLANYGYTF. DNA for the CDR3: TGTGCCAGCAACAAGGGACAGGGTTTAGCTAACTATGGCTACACCTTC.